These T cell receptor beta chains were read from a single sample in a study of T cells in localized non-small cell lung cancer. TCRdb's table, derived via immunoSEQ multiplex PCR, lists solely in-frame clones and lacks some. This sample has roughly 30,000 clones, with 85% to 95% found just once. The material sequenced was peripheral blood, taken before any cancer treatment. All receptors derive from a female donor of 60 years or more with stage I lung adenocarcinoma. Each CDR3 is given with its conserved first and last residue. The D gene is left open where the match is weak. Clone size is not always given. Where it is, it says once, few, many or a class for expanded clones.

J gene: TRBJ1-3; V gene: TRBV15; clone size: once; D gene: .; CDR3 length: 14; CDR3 protein: CATSTYLSGNTIYF; CDR3 DNA: TGTGCCACCAGCACATACCTCTCTGGAAACACCATATATTTT
J gene: TRBJ2-4; V gene: TRBV6-1; clone size: once; D gene: TRBD1; CDR3 length: 14; CDR3 protein: CASRPTGDKNIQYF; CDR3 DNA: TGTGCCAGCAGACCGACAGGGGACAAAAACATTCAGTACTTC
J gene: TRBJ2-7; V gene: TRBV10-3; clone size: .; D gene: TRBD2; CDR3 length: 14; CDR3 protein: CAIASGGAMDEQYF; CDR3 DNA: TGTGCCATAGCTTCCGGGGGGGCAATGGACGAGCAGTACTTC
J gene: TRBJ2-5; V gene: TRBV5-1; clone size: .; D gene: TRBD2; CDR3 length: 15; CDR3 protein: CASRLAGGFRETQYF; CDR3 DNA: TGCGCCAGCCGGCTAGCGGGAGGGTTTCGCGAGACCCAGTACTTC
J gene: TRBJ1-5; V gene: TRBV29-1; clone size: .; D gene: .; CDR3 length: 15; CDR3 protein: CSVAMGHMSNQPQHF; CDR3 DNA: TGCAGCGTTGCCATGGGACACATGAGCAATCAGCCCCAGCATTTT
J gene: TRBJ2-3; V gene: TRBV6-4; clone size: .; D gene: TRBD1; CDR3 length: 15; CDR3 protein: CASSDFTGGPDTQYF; CDR3 DNA: TGTGCCAGCAGTGACTTTACAGGGGGTCCAGATACGCAGTATTTT
J gene: TRBJ2-7; V gene: TRBV6-9; clone size: .; D gene: .; CDR3 length: 15; CDR3 protein: CASSYSSGSSYEQYF; CDR3 DNA: TGTGCCAGCAGTTACTCGAGCGGATCCTCCTACGAGCAGTACTTC
J gene: TRBJ2-2; V gene: TRBV6-5; clone size: .; D gene: .; CDR3 length: 14; CDR3 protein: CATGVAANTGELFF; CDR3 DNA: TGTGCCACCGGGGTTGCAGCGAACACCGGGGAGCTGTTTTTT
J gene: TRBJ1-2; V gene: TRBV30; clone size: few; D gene: .; CDR3 length: 13; CDR3 protein: CAWKRAPPGGYTF; CDR3 DNA: TGTGCCTGGAAAAGGGCCCCCCCGGGAGGCTACACCTTC
J gene: TRBJ1-1; V gene: TRBV5-6; clone size: .; D gene: TRBD1; CDR3 length: 15; CDR3 protein: CASSEDRVRATEAFF; CDR3 DNA: TGTGCCAGCAGCGAAGACAGGGTTCGAGCCACTGAAGCTTTCTTT
J gene: TRBJ2-7; V gene: TRBV5-4; clone size: .; D gene: TRBD1; CDR3 length: 17; CDR3 protein: CASSLGTPGQASYEQYF; CDR3 DNA: TGTGCCAGCAGCTTGGGGACCCCGGGACAGGCATCCTACGAGCAGTACTTC
J gene: TRBJ1-1; V gene: TRBV6-6; clone size: .; D gene: TRBD1; CDR3 length: 13; CDR3 protein: CASSTQQGVLAFF; CDR3 DNA: TGTGCCAGCAGTACACAACAGGGGGTACTAGCTTTCTTT
J gene: TRBJ2-3; V gene: TRBV7-2; clone size: .; D gene: TRBD2; CDR3 length: 17; CDR3 protein: CASSPAGPAGGADTQYF; CDR3 DNA: TGTGCCAGCAGCCCCGCCGGCCCGGCGGGGGGAGCAGATACGCAGTATTTT
J gene: TRBJ1-6; V gene: TRBV6-1; clone size: .; D gene: .; CDR3 length: 14; CDR3 protein: CASSEGAYNSPLHF; CDR3 DNA: TGTGCCAGCAGTGAGGGGGCCTATAATTCACCCCTCCACTTT
J gene: TRBJ1-5; V gene: TRBV18; clone size: .; D gene: TRBD1; CDR3 length: 18; CDR3 protein: CASSPLGTGSASNQPQHF; CDR3 DNA: TGTGCCAGCTCACCACTTGGGACAGGGTCGGCGAGCAATCAGCCCCAGCATTTT
J gene: TRBJ1-1; V gene: TRBV5-1; clone size: .; D gene: .; CDR3 length: 15; CDR3 protein: CASSRWDNGNTEAFF; CDR3 DNA: TGCGCCAGCAGCAGGTGGGACAACGGAAATACTGAAGCTTTCTTT
J gene: TRBJ2-7; V gene: TRBV28; clone size: .; D gene: .; CDR3 length: 14; CDR3 protein: CASVDQGSSYEQYF; CDR3 DNA: TGTGCCAGCGTTGACCAGGGATCCAGCTACGAGCAGTACTTC
J gene: TRBJ2-2; V gene: TRBV5-1; clone size: .; D gene: TRBD1; CDR3 length: 16; CDR3 protein: CASSLGTGAGDTELFF; CDR3 DNA: TGCGCCAGCAGCTTGGGGACAGGGGCCGGGGACACGGAGCTGTTTTTT
J gene: TRBJ1-5; V gene: TRBV6-1; clone size: .; D gene: TRBD1; CDR3 length: 13; CDR3 protein: CASKGTVILTQHF; CDR3 DNA: TGTGCCAGCAAAGGGACAGTCATCTTGACCCAGCATTTT
J gene: TRBJ1-3; V gene: TRBV5-4; clone size: .; D gene: .; CDR3 length: 14; CDR3 protein: CASSLQGSGNTIYF; CDR3 DNA: TGTGCCAGCAGTTTACAGGGTTCTGGAAACACCATATATTTT
J gene: TRBJ1-5; V gene: TRBV2; clone size: few; D gene: .; CDR3 length: 14; CDR3 protein: CASRGDIGGQPQHF; CDR3 DNA: TGTGCCAGCAGAGGGGACATCGGTGGCCAGCCCCAGCATTTT
J gene: TRBJ1-6; V gene: TRBV27; clone size: .; D gene: .; CDR3 length: 15; CDR3 protein: CASSSSRTGNSPLHF; CDR3 DNA: TGTGCCAGCAGTTCCAGCCGGACGGGTAATTCACCCCTCCACTTT
J gene: TRBJ1-6; V gene: TRBV19; clone size: .; D gene: .; CDR3 length: 14; CDR3 protein: CASGEGHSNSPLHF; CDR3 DNA: TGTGCCAGTGGGGAGGGACACAGCAATTCACCCCTCCACTTT
J gene: TRBJ1-3; V gene: TRBV4-1; clone size: .; D gene: TRBD1; CDR3 length: 16; CDR3 protein: CASSQEWTGAGNTIYF; CDR3 DNA: TGCGCCAGCAGCCAAGAGTGGACAGGGGCTGGAAACACCATATATTTT
J gene: TRBJ2-1; V gene: TRBV6-1; clone size: .; D gene: TRBD1; CDR3 length: 15; CDR3 protein: CASSGPGQVGFEQFF; CDR3 DNA: TGTGCCAGCAGTGGGCCCGGACAGGTCGGATTTGAGCAGTTCTTC
J gene: TRBJ2-7; V gene: TRBV18; clone size: .; D gene: .; CDR3 length: 13; CDR3 protein: CASSPRKSYEQYF; CDR3 DNA: TGTGCCAGCTCACCACGCAAGAGTTACGAGCAGTACTTC
J gene: TRBJ1-2; V gene: TRBV6-6; clone size: .; D gene: .; CDR3 length: 13; CDR3 protein: CASSWDPNYGYTF; CDR3 DNA: TGTGCCAGCAGTTGGGACCCTAACTATGGCTACACCTTC
J gene: TRBJ1-2; V gene: TRBV5-1; clone size: once; D gene: TRBD1; CDR3 length: 13; CDR3 protein: CASSSRGTNGYTF; CDR3 DNA: TGCGCCAGCAGCTCCAGGGGGACGAATGGCTACACCTTC
J gene: TRBJ2-1; V gene: TRBV20-1; clone size: .; D gene: .; CDR3 length: 11; CDR3 protein: CSLSGATHPFF; CDR3 DNA: TGCAGCCTCTCGGGCGCTACCCATCCGTTCTTC
J gene: TRBJ1-3; V gene: TRBV5-4; clone size: .; D gene: .; CDR3 length: 16; CDR3 protein: CASTAGGRRSGNTIYF; CDR3 DNA: TGTGCCAGCACCGCCGGCGGCAGGCGCTCTGGAAACACCATATATTTT
J gene: TRBJ2-2; V gene: TRBV27; clone size: .; D gene: .; CDR3 length: 13; CDR3 protein: CASSSPGTGELFF; CDR3 DNA: TGTGCCAGCAGTTCCCCGGGCACCGGGGAGCTGTTTTTT
J gene: TRBJ1-5; V gene: TRBV2; clone size: .; D gene: TRBD1; CDR3 length: 11; CDR3 protein: CASGGDSTQHF; CDR3 DNA: TGTGCCAGCGGAGGGGACAGTACCCAGCATTTT
J gene: TRBJ1-5; V gene: TRBV2; clone size: .; D gene: .; CDR3 length: 15; CDR3 protein: CASSEEIAGNQPQHF; CDR3 DNA: TGTGCCAGCAGTGAAGAGATTGCGGGTAATCAGCCCCAGCATTTT
J gene: TRBJ2-4; V gene: TRBV7-8; clone size: .; D gene: .; CDR3 length: 14; CDR3 protein: CASSLDSGSNIQYF; CDR3 DNA: TGTGCCAGCAGCTTAGATTCAGGGAGTAACATTCAGTACTTC
J gene: TRBJ1-5; V gene: TRBV14; clone size: .; D gene: .; CDR3 length: 15; CDR3 protein: CASSQGGLSNQPQHF; CDR3 DNA: TGTGCCAGCAGCCAAGGTGGGCTTAGCAATCAGCCCCAGCATTTT
J gene: TRBJ1-1; V gene: TRBV5-1; clone size: .; D gene: .; CDR3 length: 16; CDR3 protein: CASSLASQQFVTEAFF; CDR3 DNA: TGCGCCAGCAGCTTGGCTTCACAACAGTTTGTCACTGAAGCTTTCTTT
J gene: TRBJ1-5; V gene: TRBV5-1; clone size: few; D gene: .; CDR3 length: 13; CDR3 protein: CASSFDGNQPQHF; CDR3 DNA: TGCGCCAGCAGCTTTGATGGCAATCAGCCCCAGCATTTT
J gene: TRBJ2-7; V gene: TRBV7-8; clone size: .; D gene: TRBD1; CDR3 length: 14; CDR3 protein: CASSLGDNRGEQYF; CDR3 DNA: TGTGCCAGCAGCTTAGGGGATAACAGGGGCGAGCAGTACTTC
J gene: TRBJ2-5; V gene: TRBV7-8; clone size: .; D gene: TRBD2; CDR3 length: 16; CDR3 protein: CASSSSAASGQETQYF; CDR3 DNA: TGTGCCAGCAGCTCCAGTGCGGCTAGCGGTCAAGAGACCCAGTACTTC
J gene: TRBJ1-2; V gene: TRBV28; clone size: .; D gene: .; CDR3 length: 14; CDR3 protein: CASSLPTGPYGYTF; CDR3 DNA: TGTGCCAGCAGTCTACCGACAGGTCCCTATGGCTACACCTTC
J gene: TRBJ2-3; V gene: TRBV30; clone size: .; D gene: TRBD2; CDR3 length: 15; CDR3 protein: CAWSRGGSSTDTQYF; CDR3 DNA: TGTGCCTGGAGCCGGGGGGGGAGCAGCACAGATACGCAGTATTTT
J gene: TRBJ1-2; V gene: TRBV5-1; clone size: .; D gene: .; CDR3 length: 14; CDR3 protein: CASSEQTQNYGYTF; CDR3 DNA: TGCGCCAGCAGCGAACAGACGCAAAACTATGGCTACACCTTC
J gene: TRBJ2-1; V gene: TRBV7-9; clone size: .; D gene: TRBD2; CDR3 length: 15; CDR3 protein: CASSFGLAGAREQFF; CDR3 DNA: TGTGCCAGCAGCTTCGGGCTAGCGGGAGCAAGGGAGCAGTTCTTC
J gene: TRBJ2-1; V gene: TRBV7-9; clone size: .; D gene: .; CDR3 length: 16; CDR3 protein: CASTPQGGGTYNEQFF; CDR3 DNA: TGTGCCAGCACCCCACAGGGTGGCGGTACCTACAATGAGCAGTTCTTC
J gene: TRBJ2-1; V gene: TRBV5-1; clone size: .; D gene: TRBD2; CDR3 length: 19; CDR3 protein: CASSLLPPGLEGSYNEQFF; CDR3 DNA: TGCGCCAGCAGCTTGCTTCCACCGGGACTAGAGGGGTCCTACAATGAGCAGTTCTTC
J gene: TRBJ2-5; V gene: TRBV5-1; clone size: .; D gene: TRBD1; CDR3 length: 15; CDR3 protein: CASSLVGTGEETQYF; CDR3 DNA: TGCGCCAGCAGCTTGGTCGGGACAGGGGAAGAGACCCAGTACTTC
J gene: TRBJ1-3; V gene: TRBV6-6; clone size: .; D gene: .; CDR3 length: 15; CDR3 protein: CASSSGTGGVNTIYF; CDR3 DNA: TGTGCCAGCAGCTCCGGGACGGGGGGCGTAAACACCATATATTTT
J gene: TRBJ1-2; V gene: TRBV6-6; clone size: .; D gene: .; CDR3 length: 13; CDR3 protein: CASRTDSDYGYTF; CDR3 DNA: TGTGCCAGCAGGACCGACAGCGACTATGGCTACACCTTC
J gene: TRBJ2-7; V gene: TRBV11-2; clone size: once; D gene: TRBD1; CDR3 length: 16; CDR3 protein: CASSLGQGARAYEQYF; CDR3 DNA: TGTGCCAGCAGCTTGGGACAGGGGGCGCGGGCTTACGAGCAGTACTTC
J gene: TRBJ2-7; V gene: TRBV6-5; clone size: once; D gene: TRBD1; CDR3 length: 14; CDR3 protein: CASTGTGSNYEQYF; CDR3 DNA: TGTGCCAGCACCGGGACAGGGTCAAACTACGAGCAGTACTTC
J gene: TRBJ2-1; V gene: TRBV27; clone size: .; D gene: TRBD2; CDR3 length: 15; CDR3 protein: CASTSTSGSYNEQFF; CDR3 DNA: TGTGCCAGCACTTCGACTAGCGGCTCCTACAATGAGCAGTTCTTC
J gene: TRBJ1-3; V gene: TRBV5-6; clone size: .; D gene: .; CDR3 length: 15; CDR3 protein: CASSLAGAGGNTIYF; CDR3 DNA: TGTGCCAGCAGCTTGGCAGGGGCCGGCGGAAACACCATATATTTT
J gene: TRBJ1-5; V gene: TRBV19; clone size: once; D gene: .; CDR3 length: 19; CDR3 protein: CASSRNRDTRGYSGQPQHF; CDR3 DNA: TGTGCCAGTAGTCGGAACAGGGACACGAGGGGATACAGCGGTCAGCCCCAGCATTTT
J gene: TRBJ2-3; V gene: TRBV5-1; clone size: once; D gene: .; CDR3 length: 15; CDR3 protein: CASSLGAVSGDTQYF; CDR3 DNA: TGCGCCAGCAGCTTAGGGGCGGTTTCGGGGGATACGCAGTATTTT
J gene: TRBJ2-1; V gene: TRBV9; clone size: once; D gene: TRBD2; CDR3 length: 17; CDR3 protein: CASSPPVGTSYSREQFF; CDR3 DNA: TGTGCCAGCAGCCCACCCGTAGGGACTAGCTACTCAAGAGAGCAGTTCTTC